What follows are 29 T cell receptor beta chains derived from one specimen sequenced in a study of OX40 agonist ivuxolimab in advanced cancers. Clones were read by immunoSEQ multiplex PCR, and TCRdb kept only the in-frame ones, dropping some. The sample contains tens of thousands of clones, around 89% of which appear only once. The sample in question was CD4+ or CD8+ T cells sorted from blood, obtained in a trial of the OX40 agonist ivuxolimab. All receptors come from an adult with an advanced solid tumor such as melanoma, head and neck, liver or kidney cancer.

This chain uses TRBV29-1 with TRBJ1-4, with D tentatively TRBD1 (5 bases). The CDR3 is 13 residues long. The germline V and J ends were trimmed by 7 bases and 8 bases, with 17 bases remaining between them. Germline-derived CDR1 and CDR2 are SQVTM and ANQGSEA. CDR3 residues: CSARRGMGEKLFF. DNA of the CDR3: TGCAGCGCACGACGGGGGATGGGCGAAAAACTGTTTTTT.

The chain employs TRBV11-2 and TRBJ1-1; TRBD1 matches 8 bases. This CDR3 comprises 15 residues. Trimming cost V 5 bases and J 0 bases; bases outside gene matches: 5. CDR1 is SGHAT, CDR2 FQNNGV, per germline. The CDR3 loop is CASSPWTGLNTEAFF. As DNA, the CDR3 is TGTGCCAGCAGCCCATGGACAGGGTTGAACACTGAAGCTTTCTTT.

The chain couples TRBV11-2 to TRBJ2-7, with D maybe TRBD2 (6 bases). The CDR3 covers 14 residues. Germline CDR1 and CDR2: SGHAT and FQNNGV. The V end was cut by 0 bases, the J end by 7 bases, with 13 bases between. CDR3 in DNA: TGTGCCAGCAGCTTAGATCGGGGGATGGGGGAGCAGTACTTC. It yields the protein CASSLDRGMGEQYF.

As DNA, the CDR3 is TGTGCCATCAGCCCCTCCGGGACAAAGTACCAAGAGACCCAGTACTTC. It translates to CAISPSGTKYQETQYF. The chain combines TRBV10-3 with TRBJ2-5; a weak D match, TRBD1 (6 bases). There are 16 residues in the CDR3. Germline values: CDR1 ENHRY, CDR2 SYGVKD. V lost 6 bases and J 0 bases, leaving 17 bases between the germline ends.

This chain uses TRBV7-8 with TRBJ2-5; 7 bases fit TRBD1. CDR3 length: 16 residues. J was trimmed by 3 bases and V by 5 bases; bases with no gene match: 12. Germline CDR1 reads SGHVS; CDR2 reads FQNEAQ. CDR3 coding DNA: TGTGCCAGCAGCCCCTCTAGGACAGGAGCTAAAGAGACCCAGTACTTC. Residues: CASSPSRTGAKETQYF.

The count of this clone is one. The chain recombines TRBV5-6 with TRBJ2-6, with 12 positions matching TRBD2. The J segment lost 0 bases and the V segment lost 7 bases, leaving 11 bases of the junction unmatched. Germline loops: CDR1 SGHDT, CDR2 YYEEEE. This CDR3 contains 19 residues. DNA of the CDR3: TGTGCCAGCTCGAGGACTAGCGGGGAAAATCTCTCTGGGGCCAACGTCCTGACTTTC. Translated: CASSRTSGENLSGANVLTF.

The rearrangement links TRBV5-6 to TRBJ2-3; the match to TRBD2 covers 14 bases. From germline, CDR1 is SGHDT and CDR2 YYEEEE. The V segment lost 3 bases and the J segment 0 bases; nucleotides outside the gene matches: 3. This CDR3 is 17 amino acids long. The CDR3, as DNA: TGTGCCAGCAGCTCCGGACTAGCGGGGGGTAGCACAGATACGCAGTATTTT. It yields the protein CASSSGLAGGSTDTQYF.

The chain uses TRBV6-6 and TRBJ2-1; D possibly matches TRBD1 or TRBD2 (6 bases each). V lost 6 bases to trimming and J lost 10 bases, with 19 bases between them. The CDR3 runs 14 residues. Germline CDR1 is MNHNY and CDR2 is SVGAGI (reference sequence). The CDR3 nucleotides read TGTGCCAGCAGCCACGGAGGGGGGCAGGGGGAGCAGTTCTTC. Amino acid sequence: CASSHGGGQGEQFF.

The chain recombines TRBV7-9 with TRBJ1-2; 11 positions match TRBD1. Trimming took 4 bases from V and 3 from J; bases not matched to a gene: 7. The CDR3 length is 16 residues. Per the germline V gene, CDR1 is SEHNR and CDR2 is FQNEAQ (reference sequence). The DNA of the CDR3 is TGTGCCAGCAGCTCGCGGACAGGGGGCCCGGACTATGGCTACACCTTC. This codes for CASSSRTGGPDYGYTF.

The CDR3 DNA reads as TGTGCCATCGCCGGGACAGGGTCCTACGAGCAGTACTTC. Protein product: CAIAGTGSYEQYF. The chain has TRBV10-3 and TRBJ2-7; 9 bases map to TRBD1. CDR3 length equals 13 residues. The V and J ends lost 8 bases and 1 base, in that order; junction bases with no gene match: 3. The V gene's germline CDR1 is ENHRY and CDR2 SYGVKD.

As DNA, the CDR3 is TGTGCCAGCAGCGTAGAGGGACAGGCTCAGACCCAGTACTTC. Its protein product is CASSVEGQAQTQYF. The gene calls are TRBV9 and TRBJ2-5; TRBD1 agrees at 8 bases. Germline CDR1 is SGDLS and CDR2 is YYNGEE. The V segment lost 0 bases and the J segment 6 bases; nucleotides outside the gene matches: 4. The CDR3 extends over 14 amino acids.

V gene TRBV11-2 combines with J gene TRBJ2-3; D possibly corresponds to TRBD1 (6 bases). V was clipped by 5 bases and J by 3 bases, with 18 bases between them. The germline V gene encodes CDR1 SGHAT and CDR2 FQNNGV. The CDR3 spans 16 residues. CDR3 nucleotides: TGTGCCAGCAGCCCGATCAGGGGCCCCTCGACAGATACGCAGTATTTT. Amino acids: CASSPIRGPSTDTQYF. Full variable domain (outside the CDR3, taken from reference TRBV11-2 and TRBJ2-3): EAGVAQSPRYKIIEKRQSVAFWCNPISGHATLYWYQQILGQGPKLLIQFQNNGVVDDSQLPKDRFSAERLKGVDSTLKIQPAKLEDSAVYLCASSPIRGPSTDTQYFGPGTRLTVL.

The chain joins TRBV10-1 to TRBJ2-1; D remains ambiguous. V lost 6 bases and J 1 base, leaving 10 bases between the germline ends. Germline V gives CDR1 WNHNN, CDR2 SYGVQD (reference sequence). This CDR3 comprises 14 residues. Here the CDR3 reads CASSAGLSYNEQFF. Here the CDR3 DNA reads TGCGCCAGCAGCGCCGGGCTATCCTACAATGAGCAGTTCTTC.

V is TRBV6-5 and J is TRBJ2-5, with D perhaps TRBD2 (5 bases). CDR3 length equals 10 residues. Trimming pared 8 bases from V and 5 bases from J, leaving 6 bases between. The germline CDR1 and CDR2 sequences are MNHEY and SVGAGI. The CDR3 nucleotides read TGTGCCAGCGGGGAGGAGACCCAGTACTTC. Encoded protein: CASGEETQYF.

This clone was picked up one time. The chain carries TRBV19 and TRBJ2-4; 8 bases agree with TRBD1. Germline CDR1 reads LNHDA; CDR2 reads SQIVND (reference sequence). The ends lost 7 bases at V and 5 bases at J; junction bases unmatched: 4. This CDR3 contains 13 residues. CDR3 bases: TGTGCCAGTACCCAGGACAGGGAAAACATTCAGTACTTC. It translates to CASTQDRENIQYF. Using reference TRBV19 and TRBJ2-4 for the parts outside the CDR3, the full variable domain is DGGITQSPKYLFRKEGQNVTLSCEQNLNHDAMYWYRQDPGQGLRLIYYSQIVNDFQKGDIAEGYSVSREKKESFPLTVTSAQKNPTAFYLCASTQDRENIQYFGAGTRLSVL.

The chain joins TRBV19 to TRBJ1-6; D may be TRBD1 (6 bases). Between the trimmed V and J ends, which lost 1 base and 7 bases, there was a span of 8 bases. The germline V gene has CDR1 LNHDA and CDR2 SQIVND (reference sequence). The CDR3 length is 14 residues. The CDR3 spells CASSIATGNSPLHF. The CDR3 bases are TGTGCCAGTAGTATAGCCACAGGGAATTCACCCCTCCACTTT.

The chain uses TRBV7-8 and TRBJ2-5; D not resolved. Deletions cut 2 bases from V and 4 bases from J, with 17 bases between. This CDR3 is 16 amino acids long. The germline V gene encodes CDR1 SGHVS and CDR2 FQNEAQ. In nucleotides, the CDR3 is TGTGCCAGCAGCTTACGGGTCCAGACTCTAAGAGAGACCCAGTACTTC. This translates into CASSLRVQTLRETQYF.

The CDR3 loop is CASSLGSRGAGELFF. The CDR3 DNA sequence: TGTGCCAGCAGTTTGGGGAGCAGGGGGGCCGGGGAGCTGTTTTTT. The genes are TRBV28 and TRBJ2-2; D might be TRBD1 (7 bases). The CDR3 runs to 15 residues. Germline values: CDR1 MDHEN, CDR2 SYDVKM. Trimming removed 3 bases from V and 6 bases from J, with 14 bases in between.

The chain recombines TRBV7-6 with TRBJ2-6, with 9 bases that match TRBD1. This CDR3 region has 17 residues. CDR1 is SGHVS and CDR2 is FNYEAQ in the germline V gene. J was trimmed by 0 bases and V by 1 base; bases with no gene match: 1. The CDR3 reads CASSLGQGDSGANVLTF. CDR3 DNA: TGTGCCAGCAGCTTAGGACAGGGGGACTCTGGGGCCAACGTCCTGACTTTC. Variable domain in full (rest from reference TRBV7-6 and TRBJ2-6): GAGVSQSPRYKVTKRGQDVALRCDPISGHVSLYWYRQALGQGPEFLTYFNYEAQQDKSGLPNDRFSAERPEGSISTLTIQRTEQRDSAMYRCASSLGQGDSGANVLTFGAGSRLTVL.

V usage is TRBV5-4 and J usage is TRBJ2-7; D might be TRBD2 (6 bases). Per germline, CDR1 SGHNT and CDR2 YYREEE (reference sequence). The CDR3 is 15 residues long. V lost 0 bases and J 1 base, leaving 11 bases between the germline ends. The CDR3 loop is CASSLGASVSYEQYF. The CDR3 nucleotides read TGTGCCAGCAGCTTGGGGGCTAGCGTTTCCTACGAGCAGTACTTC.

The rearrangement uses TRBV5-1 and TRBJ2-5, with 8 bases identical to TRBD2. The CDR3 sequence is 15 residues long. After removal of 2 bases from V and 0 bases from J, the junction contained 3 bases not matched to a gene. Germline-derived CDR1 and CDR2 are SGHRS and YFSETQ. CDR3 nucleotides: TGCGCCAGCAGCTTCGGGACTAGTCACCAAGAGACCCAGTACTTC. As protein: CASSFGTSHQETQYF.

This chain uses TRBV30 with TRBJ1-1, with unresolved D. Germline CDR1 reads GTSNPN; CDR2 reads SVGIG (reference sequence). V lost 4 bases and J lost 0, with 12 bases in between. The CDR3 contains 14 residues. CDR3: CAWTNTALNTEAFF. CDR3 nucleotide sequence: TGTGCCTGGACCAATACAGCACTGAACACTGAAGCTTTCTTT.

This clone has more than one count but fewer than ten. The chain joins TRBV4-1 to TRBJ1-1, with D hard to call. Trimming cost V 0 bases and J 8 bases, with 19 bases left between them. This CDR3 is 16 amino acids long. In germline, CDR1 is MGHRA, CDR2 YSYEKL. CDR3 bases: TGCGCCAGCAGCCAAGATAACGCAGCCGCCTTGGGAGAAGCTTTCTTT. Its protein product is CASSQDNAAALGEAFF.

V and J are TRBV4-1 and TRBJ2-2, with 7 bases lining up with TRBD2. J was trimmed by 1 base and V by 1 base; bases with no gene match: 3. This CDR3 is 16 amino acids long. Looked up from germline, CDR1 is MGHRA and CDR2 is YSYEKL. This chain's CDR3 is CASSQAIAGNTGELFF. CDR3 DNA sequence: TGCGCCAGCAGCCAAGCTATAGCGGGGAACACCGGGGAGCTGTTTTTT.

The chain couples TRBV2 to TRBJ2-5, with unresolved D. V was pared by 1 base and J by 4 bases, with 4 bases between. This CDR3 has 12 amino acids. Per germline, CDR1 SNHLY and CDR2 FYNNEI. CDR3 sequence reads: CASSEGGETQYF. In DNA, the CDR3 is TGTGCCAGCAGTGAAGGGGGAGAGACCCAGTACTTC.

This sequence joins TRBV6-5 and TRBJ2-1, with 8 bases lining up with TRBD1. V was clipped by 6 bases and J by 0 bases; unmatched bases: 4. This CDR3 has 15 amino acids. The germline gives CDR1 MNHEY, CDR2 SVGAGI. In DNA, the CDR3 is TGTGCCAGCAGAACAACAGGGGGCTCCTACAATGAGCAGTTCTTC. Residues: CASRTTGGSYNEQFF.

In its sample, this clone was seen once. The rearrangement uses TRBV19 and TRBJ1-5; 9 bases fit TRBD1. Germline CDR1 LNHDA, CDR2 SQIVND (reference sequence). V lost 3 bases and J lost 6; bases outside the gene matches: 3. The CDR3 totals 14 residues. CDR3 nucleotide sequence: TGTGCCAGTAGTATGGGACAGGGCGGTCAGCCCCAGCATTTT. Translation: CASSMGQGGQPQHF.

The rearrangement joins TRBV5-1 to TRBJ1-1; no reliable D call. Trimming took 3 bases from V and 0 from J, leaving 9 bases between them. The CDR3 length is 14 residues. The germline CDR1 and CDR2 sequences are SGHRS and YFSETQ. The CDR3: CASSWELMNTEAFF. CDR3 nucleotide sequence: TGCGCCAGCAGCTGGGAACTCATGAACACTGAAGCTTTCTTT.

This sequence joins TRBV9 and TRBJ2-7; 7 bases are a match to TRBD1. This CDR3 spans 15 amino acids. Unmatched junction bases numbered 5, after V lost 0 bases and J lost 2 bases. Germline CDR1 SGDLS, CDR2 YYNGEE. CDR3 sequence (DNA): TGTGCCAGCAGCGTAGGGCAGGGGGTCGCCTACGAGCAGTACTTC. Its protein product is CASSVGQGVAYEQYF.